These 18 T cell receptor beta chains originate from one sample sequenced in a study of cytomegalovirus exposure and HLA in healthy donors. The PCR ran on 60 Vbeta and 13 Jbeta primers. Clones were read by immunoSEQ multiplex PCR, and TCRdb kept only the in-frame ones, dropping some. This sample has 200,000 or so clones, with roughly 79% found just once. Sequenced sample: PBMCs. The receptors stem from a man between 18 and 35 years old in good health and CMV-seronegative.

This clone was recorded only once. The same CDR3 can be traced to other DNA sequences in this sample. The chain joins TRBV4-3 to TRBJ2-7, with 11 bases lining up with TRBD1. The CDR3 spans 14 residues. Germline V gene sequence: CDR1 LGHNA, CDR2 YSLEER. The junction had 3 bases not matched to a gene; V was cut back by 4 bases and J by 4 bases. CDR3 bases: TGCGCCAGCAGCCCGGGACAGGGGGGGTACGAGCAGTACTTC. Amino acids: CASSPGQGGYEQYF.

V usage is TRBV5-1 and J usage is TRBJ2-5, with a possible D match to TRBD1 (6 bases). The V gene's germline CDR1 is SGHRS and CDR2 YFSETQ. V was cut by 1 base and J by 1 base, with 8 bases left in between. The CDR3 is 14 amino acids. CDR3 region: CASSLLTGQETQYF. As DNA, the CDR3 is TGCGCCAGCAGCTTGTTGACAGGCCAAGAGACCCAGTACTTC.

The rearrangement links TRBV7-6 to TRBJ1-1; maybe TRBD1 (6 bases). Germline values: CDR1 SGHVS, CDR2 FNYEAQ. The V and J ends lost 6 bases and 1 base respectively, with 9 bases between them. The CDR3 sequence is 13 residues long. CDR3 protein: CASSSGANTEAFF. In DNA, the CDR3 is TGTGCCAGCAGTTCAGGGGCGAACACTGAAGCTTTCTTT.

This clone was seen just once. The CDR3 protein is CASSQDGLADEQFF. DNA for the CDR3: TGTGCCAGCAGCCAAGACGGACTAGCGGATGAGCAGTTCTTC. The chain joins TRBV4-2 to TRBJ2-1; TRBD2 agrees at 10 bases. The CDR3 consists of 14 residues. Germline loops: CDR1 LGHNA, CDR2 YNFKEQ. The V gene end was trimmed by 0 bases and the J gene end by 8 bases; junction bases not matched to a gene: 1.

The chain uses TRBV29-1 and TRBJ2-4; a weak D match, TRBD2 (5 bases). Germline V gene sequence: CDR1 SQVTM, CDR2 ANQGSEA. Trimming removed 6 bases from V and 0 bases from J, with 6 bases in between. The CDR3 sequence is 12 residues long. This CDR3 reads CSVGLAKNIQYF. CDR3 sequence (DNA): TGCAGCGTAGGACTAGCCAAAAACATTCAGTACTTC.

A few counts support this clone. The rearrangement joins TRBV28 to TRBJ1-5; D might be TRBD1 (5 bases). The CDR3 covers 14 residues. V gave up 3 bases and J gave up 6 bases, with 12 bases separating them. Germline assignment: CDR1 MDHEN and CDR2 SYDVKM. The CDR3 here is CASSLSWGGQPQHF. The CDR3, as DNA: TGTGCCAGCAGTTTGAGTTGGGGCGGTCAGCCCCAGCATTTT.

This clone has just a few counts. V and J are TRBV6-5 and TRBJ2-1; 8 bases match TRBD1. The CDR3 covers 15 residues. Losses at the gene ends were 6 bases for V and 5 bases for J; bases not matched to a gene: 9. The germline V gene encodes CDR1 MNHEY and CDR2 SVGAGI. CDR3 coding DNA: TGTGCCAGCAGGAGAACCGGGACAGGCAACAATGAGCAGTTCTTC. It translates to CASRRTGTGNNEQFF.

The CDR3 reads CAWSATGTGRGYGYTF. As DNA, the CDR3 is TGTGCCTGGAGCGCTACCGGGACAGGGCGAGGCTATGGCTACACCTTC. The rearrangement joins TRBV30 to TRBJ1-2; 9 positions agree with TRBD1. J lost 4 bases, V lost 3 bases, and 12 bases had no gene match. The germline V gene encodes CDR1 GTSNPN and CDR2 SVGIG (reference sequence). The CDR3 has 16 amino acids.

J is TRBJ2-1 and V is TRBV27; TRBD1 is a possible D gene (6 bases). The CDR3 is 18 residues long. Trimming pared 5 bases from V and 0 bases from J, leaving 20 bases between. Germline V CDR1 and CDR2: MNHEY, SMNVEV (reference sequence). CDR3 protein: CASSPPLGGQSSYNEQFF. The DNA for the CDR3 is TGTGCCAGCAGTCCCCCCCTAGGGGGTCAAAGCTCCTACAATGAGCAGTTCTTC.

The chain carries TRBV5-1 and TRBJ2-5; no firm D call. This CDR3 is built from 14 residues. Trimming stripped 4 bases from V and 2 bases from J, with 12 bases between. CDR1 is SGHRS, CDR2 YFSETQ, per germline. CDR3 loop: CASSITDPQETQYF. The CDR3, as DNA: TGCGCCAGCAGCATTACAGACCCGCAAGAGACCCAGTACTTC.

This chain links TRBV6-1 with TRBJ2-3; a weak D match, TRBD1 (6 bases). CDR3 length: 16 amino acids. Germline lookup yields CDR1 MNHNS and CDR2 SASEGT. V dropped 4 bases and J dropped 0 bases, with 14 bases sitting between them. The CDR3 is CASSVQGSSSTDTQYF. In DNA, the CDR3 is TGTGCCAGCAGTGTCCAGGGGTCATCTAGCACAGATACGCAGTATTTT.

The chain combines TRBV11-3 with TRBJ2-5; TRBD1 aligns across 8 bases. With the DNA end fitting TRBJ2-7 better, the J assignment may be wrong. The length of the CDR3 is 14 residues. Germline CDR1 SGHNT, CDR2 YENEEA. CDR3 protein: CASSTGQGSYEQYF. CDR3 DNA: TGTGCCAGCAGCACCGGACAGGGCTCCTACGAGCAGTACTTC.

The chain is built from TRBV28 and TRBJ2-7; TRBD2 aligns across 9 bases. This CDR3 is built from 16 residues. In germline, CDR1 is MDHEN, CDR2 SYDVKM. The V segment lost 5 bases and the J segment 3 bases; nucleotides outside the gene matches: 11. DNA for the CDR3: TGTGCCAGCAGTCCATTAGCGGGAGCCTCTGACTACGAGCAGTACTTC. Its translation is CASSPLAGASDYEQYF.

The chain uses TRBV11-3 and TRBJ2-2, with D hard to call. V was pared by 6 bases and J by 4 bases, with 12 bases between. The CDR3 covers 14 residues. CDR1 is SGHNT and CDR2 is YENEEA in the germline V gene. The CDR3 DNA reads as TGTGCCAGCAGTCGACACACTTCCACCGGGGAGCTGTTTTTT. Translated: CASSRHTSTGELFF. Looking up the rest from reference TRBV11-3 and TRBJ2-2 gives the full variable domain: EAGVVQSPRYKIIEKKQPVAFWCNPISGHNTLYWYLQNLGQGPELLIRYENEEAVDDSQLPKDRFSAERLKGVDSTLKIQPAELGDSAVYLCASSRHTSTGELFFGEGSRLTVL.

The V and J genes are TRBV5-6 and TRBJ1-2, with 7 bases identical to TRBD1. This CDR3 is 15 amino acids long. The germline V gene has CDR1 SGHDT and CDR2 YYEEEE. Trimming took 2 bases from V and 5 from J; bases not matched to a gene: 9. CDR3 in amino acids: CASSLGQDGGYGYTF. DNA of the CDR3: TGTGCCAGCAGCTTAGGACAGGATGGAGGGTATGGCTACACCTTC.

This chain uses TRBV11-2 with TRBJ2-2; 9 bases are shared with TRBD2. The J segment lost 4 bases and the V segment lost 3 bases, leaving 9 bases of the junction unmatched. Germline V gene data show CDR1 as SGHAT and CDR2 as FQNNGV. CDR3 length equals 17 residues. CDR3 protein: CASSFSVLAGRTGELFF. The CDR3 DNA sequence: TGTGCCAGCAGCTTTTCGGTGCTAGCGGGGCGCACCGGGGAGCTGTTTTTT.

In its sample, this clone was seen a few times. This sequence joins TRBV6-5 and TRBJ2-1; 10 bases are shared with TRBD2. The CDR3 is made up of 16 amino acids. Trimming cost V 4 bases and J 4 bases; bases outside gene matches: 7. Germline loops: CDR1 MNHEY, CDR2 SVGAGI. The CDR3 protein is CASSSGRLAGYNEQFF. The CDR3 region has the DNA TGTGCCAGCAGTTCTGGGCGACTAGCGGGTTACAATGAGCAGTTCTTC.

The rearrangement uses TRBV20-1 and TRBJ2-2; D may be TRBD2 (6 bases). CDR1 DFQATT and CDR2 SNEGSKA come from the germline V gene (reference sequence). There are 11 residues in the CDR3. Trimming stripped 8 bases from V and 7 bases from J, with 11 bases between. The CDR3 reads CSPRRGGELFF. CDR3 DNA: TGCAGTCCACGGAGGGGCGGGGAGCTGTTTTTT.